Included here is one T cell receptor (beta chain) sequence, with context. This specimen belongs to a study of post-analysis software for immune sequencing data. cDNA libraries for TCR beta contained unique molecular identifiers. TCRdb called the PCR reads again in MiXCR, with one record for every CDR3 protein. The sample lists about 540,000 distinct CDR3 sequences; around a third were seen once. The TCR comes from a girl aged 2-17 years with multiple sclerosis. The sequenced sample was blood.

CDR3 residues: CASELTQENYGYTF. The DNA for the CDR3 is TGTGCCAGCGAACTCACACAGGAAAACTATGGCTACACCTTC. V is TRBV4-2 and J is TRBJ1-2, with D perhaps TRBD1 (5 bases). The length of the CDR3 is 14 residues. The germline CDR1 and CDR2 sequences are LGHNA and YNFKEQ. V lost 8 bases and J lost 2, with 15 bases in between.